Listed below are T cell receptor beta chains from one sample, sequenced in a study of cytomegalovirus exposure and HLA in healthy donors. TCRdb's table, derived via immunoSEQ multiplex PCR, lists solely in-frame clones and lacks some. The sample carries some 110,000 clones, around 80% recorded once. Sequenced input: PBMCs. The receptors were sampled from a woman in her forties in good health and CMV-seronegative. Both conserved end residues are part of each CDR3. A D gene is named only where the DNA matches it firmly. Expanded clones are given a class, and other clones once, few, many or no size at all.

j_gene: TRBJ2-3; d_gene: TRBD1; abundance: once; v_gene: TRBV4-1; CDR3nt: TGCGCCAGCAGAAGGGACAGTAGCACAGATACGCAGTATTTT; CDR3aa: CASRRDSSTDTQYF
j_gene: TRBJ1-4; d_gene: -; abundance: -; v_gene: TRBV19; CDR3nt: TGTGCCAGTAGAAACAGGGTGATGCCTAATGAAAAACTGTTTTTT; CDR3aa: CASRNRVMPNEKLFF
j_gene: TRBJ1-2; d_gene: -; abundance: -; v_gene: TRBV28; CDR3nt: TGTGCCAGCAGTTTACCTCAGGGTAACTATGGCTACACCTTC; CDR3aa: CASSLPQGNYGYTF
j_gene: TRBJ2-7; d_gene: -; abundance: -; v_gene: TRBV5-4; CDR3nt: TGTGCCAGCAGCCTCGGGGGTGCCCCCTACGAGCAGTACTTC; CDR3aa: CASSLGGAPYEQYF
j_gene: TRBJ2-5; d_gene: -; abundance: -; v_gene: TRBV15; CDR3nt: TGTGCCACCAGCAGAAGCCAGCTGGGAGCGGGCCAAGAGACCCAGTACTTC; CDR3aa: CATSRSQLGAGQETQYF
j_gene: TRBJ1-3; d_gene: -; abundance: -; v_gene: TRBV28; CDR3nt: TGTGCCAGCAGTTTATATCGATTACAATCTAGCTCTGGAAACACCATATATTTT; CDR3aa: CASSLYRLQSSSGNTIYF
j_gene: TRBJ1-5; d_gene: -; abundance: -; v_gene: TRBV7-2; CDR3nt: TGTGCCAGCAGCTGGGGGGTCGGAAATCAGCCCCAGCATTTT; CDR3aa: CASSWGVGNQPQHF
j_gene: TRBJ2-7; d_gene: TRBD1; abundance: -; v_gene: TRBV27; CDR3nt: TGTGCCAGCAGTTTTACGGGACAGAGCTCCTACGAGCAGTACTTC; CDR3aa: CASSFTGQSSYEQYF
j_gene: TRBJ1-1; d_gene: -; abundance: -; v_gene: TRBV6-5; CDR3nt: TGTGCCAGCAGTTACATAGAGAACACTGAAGCTTTCTTT; CDR3aa: CASSYIENTEAFF
j_gene: TRBJ2-7; d_gene: TRBD2; abundance: -; v_gene: TRBV4-3; CDR3nt: TGCGCCAGCAGCCAAAACGAACTAGCGGGAGGCATCCACGAGCAGTACTTC; CDR3aa: CASSQNELAGGIHEQYF
j_gene: TRBJ1-1; d_gene: -; abundance: -; v_gene: TRBV28; CDR3nt: TGTGCCAGCAGCTGGGGGGGTGAAGCTTTCTTT; CDR3aa: CASSWGGEAFF
j_gene: TRBJ2-3; d_gene: -; abundance: -; v_gene: TRBV11-3; CDR3nt: TGTGCCAGCAGCCCCGAAGAGACAGATACGCAGTATTTT; CDR3aa: CASSPEETDTQYF
j_gene: TRBJ2-1; d_gene: TRBD2; abundance: -; v_gene: TRBV18; CDR3nt: TGTGCCAGCTCACCCTCCGGGACTAGCGGGTCATGGGAGCAGTTCTTC; CDR3aa: CASSPSGTSGSWEQFF
j_gene: TRBJ2-5; d_gene: -; abundance: -; v_gene: TRBV21-1; CDR3nt: TGTGCCAGCAGCACAGGGGAGCCGGGGCTAGGAGACCAAGAGACCCAGTACTTC; CDR3aa: CASSTGEPGLGDQETQYF
j_gene: TRBJ2-7; d_gene: -; abundance: -; v_gene: TRBV4-3; CDR3nt: TGCGCCAGCAGCCAAGATTTGGGTACTAGCTACGAGCAGTACTTC; CDR3aa: CASSQDLGTSYEQYF
j_gene: TRBJ2-1; d_gene: -; abundance: -; v_gene: TRBV19; CDR3nt: TGTGCCAGTAGTTGGCGAGGAAATGAGCAGTTCTTC; CDR3aa: CASSWRGNEQFF
j_gene: TRBJ2-1; d_gene: TRBD2; abundance: -; v_gene: TRBV7-3; CDR3nt: TGTGCCAGCAGCCCGGGACTAGCGGGAGCCAATGAGCAGTTCTTC; CDR3aa: CASSPGLAGANEQFF
j_gene: TRBJ2-3; d_gene: TRBD1; abundance: -; v_gene: TRBV7-6; CDR3nt: TGTGCCAGCAGCCCCGGACAGGTTAGCACAGATACGCAGTATTTT; CDR3aa: CASSPGQVSTDTQYF
j_gene: TRBJ2-2; d_gene: -; abundance: -; v_gene: TRBV28; CDR3nt: TGTGCCAGCAGTTTGGACAGCCACACCGGGGAGCTGTTTTTT; CDR3aa: CASSLDSHTGELFF
j_gene: TRBJ1-5; d_gene: -; abundance: -; v_gene: TRBV28; CDR3nt: TGTGCCAGCAGTCCCAGGGAAAGAAGCAATCAGCCCCAGCATTTT; CDR3aa: CASSPRERSNQPQHF
j_gene: TRBJ1-5; d_gene: -; abundance: -; v_gene: TRBV7-8; CDR3nt: TGTGCCAGCAGCTTAGGGCCGCATCAGCCCCAGCATTTT; CDR3aa: CASSLGPHQPQHF
j_gene: TRBJ1-1; d_gene: -; abundance: -; v_gene: TRBV7-2; CDR3nt: TGTGCCAGCAGCTCTTGGGAGGGGGTAATGAACACTGAAGCTTTCTTT; CDR3aa: CASSSWEGVMNTEAFF
j_gene: TRBJ2-7; d_gene: TRBD1; abundance: -; v_gene: TRBV18; CDR3nt: TGTGCCAGCTCACCAGGGACAGGGGGTACCTACGAGCAGTACTTC; CDR3aa: CASSPGTGGTYEQYF
j_gene: TRBJ1-1; d_gene: -; abundance: -; v_gene: TRBV19; CDR3nt: TGTGCCAGTAGTATATCCCCGGGGAACACTGAAGCTTTCTTT; CDR3aa: CASSISPGNTEAFF
j_gene: TRBJ2-1; d_gene: TRBD1; abundance: -; v_gene: TRBV28; CDR3nt: TGTGCCAGCAGTTCGTGGGACAGGGGGGACAATGAGCAGTTCTTC; CDR3aa: CASSSWDRGDNEQFF
j_gene: TRBJ2-7; d_gene: TRBD2; abundance: few; v_gene: TRBV28; CDR3nt: TGTGCCAGCAGTAGCGGGAGTATAGACTACGAGCAGTACTTC; CDR3aa: CASSSGSIDYEQYF
j_gene: TRBJ2-7; d_gene: TRBD1; abundance: few; v_gene: TRBV11-2; CDR3nt: TGTGCCAGCAGCTCGTACAGGGGGCCCCCGAGGAGGGGGGAGCAGTACTTC; CDR3aa: CASSSYRGPPRRGEQYF
j_gene: TRBJ2-5; d_gene: -; abundance: -; v_gene: TRBV7-9; CDR3nt: TGTGCCAGCAGCTTACCACGACTAGACAATCCTCAAGAGACCCAGTACTTC; CDR3aa: CASSLPRLDNPQETQYF
j_gene: TRBJ1-2; d_gene: -; abundance: -; v_gene: TRBV5-6; CDR3nt: TGTGCCAGCAGCTTGGTCCTTGGGGGGAACTATGGCTACACCTTC; CDR3aa: CASSLVLGGNYGYTF
j_gene: TRBJ1-2; d_gene: -; abundance: medium-sized; v_gene: TRBV19; CDR3nt: TGTGCCAGTAGTATCGTTGACAGTTCACGTGGCTACACCTTC; CDR3aa: CASSIVDSSRGYTF
j_gene: TRBJ2-7; d_gene: -; abundance: -; v_gene: TRBV2; CDR3nt: TGTGCCAGCAGTGGGGAGTACGAGCAGTACTTC; CDR3aa: CASSGEYEQYF